The 22 T cell receptor beta chains reported below all come from one sample, sequenced in a study of robustness of blood B and T cell sequencing. The template for TCR beta quantification was mRNA, not genomic DNA. A 5' template-switch oligo added a universal priming site during cDNA synthesis. A 12-nucleotide random UMI in the template-switch oligo labeled every cDNA molecule. TCRdb passed the PCR reads through MiXCR, listing each CDR3 protein once. The sample consists of approximately 3,200 distinct CDR3 sequences, around 50% of them appearing once. The sequencing input was peripheral blood. All receptors derive from a human donor in good health.

This clonotype has a handful of counts. The J gene is TRBJ1-3, the V gene TRBV29-1; D is unresolved. Trimming pared 2 bases from V and 1 base from J, leaving 6 bases between. The length of the CDR3 is 13 residues. The germline CDR1 and CDR2 sequences are SQVTM and ANQGSEA. CDR3 sequence (DNA): TGCAGCGTTGAACGGGGATCTGGAAACACCATATATTTT. This sequence encodes CSVERGSGNTIYF.

In this sample, this clonotype turned up once. This sequence joins TRBV5-5 and TRBJ2-3, with 13 bases that match TRBD2. With V trimmed by 4 bases and J by 1 base, 3 bases remained unmatched. This CDR3 spans 16 amino acids. Per the germline V gene, CDR1 is SGHKS and CDR2 is YYEKEE (reference sequence). The CDR3 protein is CASSSGTSGGTDTQYF. CDR3 nucleotides: TGTGCCAGCAGCAGCGGGACTAGCGGGGGCACAGATACGCAGTATTTT.

The CDR3 loop is CASTWVRSGTDTQYF. The CDR3 nucleotides read TGTGCCAGCACCTGGGTCAGGTCGGGCACAGATACGCAGTATTTT. The chain links TRBV5-5 to TRBJ2-3; D remains unclear. Trimming took off 6 bases at V and 1 base at J, with 15 bases between the two ends. The CDR3 is made up of 15 amino acids. CDR1 SGHKS and CDR2 YYEKEE come from the germline V gene (reference sequence).

This clonotype has a handful of counts. The junction departs from the called germline gene at one end, perhaps through a read error. This chain uses TRBV20-1 with TRBJ2-7; 9 nucleotides agree with TRBD2. The V gene's germline CDR1 is DFQATT and CDR2 SNEGSKA (reference sequence). This CDR3 has 15 amino acids. The CDR3 nucleotides are TGCAGTGCTAGGGACGCTAGCGGGATCTCCAACGAGCAGTACTTC. It encodes CSARDASGISNEQYF.

V and J are TRBV29-1 and TRBJ2-1; D is unclear. The V end lost 0 bases, the J end lost 5 bases, and 11 bases lay between the germline ends. Germline CDR1 SQVTM, CDR2 ANQGSEA. This CDR3 comprises 14 residues. CDR3: CSVEDSYSNNEQFF. In nucleotides, the CDR3 is TGCAGCGTTGAAGATTCATATTCGAACAATGAGCAGTTCTTC.

The chain joins TRBV5-1 to TRBJ1-1, with D possibly matching TRBD1 (5 bases). The germline V gene has CDR1 SGHRS and CDR2 YFSETQ. V gave up 5 bases and J gave up 1 base, with 9 bases separating them. The CDR3 runs to 13 residues. The CDR3 DNA is TGCGCCAGCAGACAGGATTCGAACACTGAAGCTTTCTTT. Translated, it gives CASRQDSNTEAFF.

The chain has TRBV11-3 and TRBJ2-2; no clear D. The CDR3 extends over 14 amino acids. Germline assignment: CDR1 SGHNT and CDR2 YENEEA. V was trimmed by 0 bases and J by 1 base, leaving 3 bases between them. The CDR3 loop reads CASSLDRNTGELFF. As DNA, the CDR3 is TGTGCCAGCAGCTTAGATAGGAACACCGGGGAGCTGTTTTTT.

This chain joins TRBV9 and TRBJ2-3; maybe TRBD1 (5 bases). The CDR3 has 14 amino acids. V gave up 10 bases and J gave up 5 bases, with 20 bases separating them. Looked up from germline, CDR1 is SGDLS and CDR2 is YYNGEE. The CDR3 region has the DNA TGTGCCTCTGCCCAAGGGGTAGGGAAAGATACGCAGTATTTT. Encoded protein: CASAQGVGKDTQYF.

The chain is built from TRBV10-3 and TRBJ2-1; 13 nucleotides agree with TRBD2. The CDR3 has 17 residues. J lost 6 bases, V lost 8 bases, and 13 bases had no gene match. Germline V gene data show CDR1 as ENHRY and CDR2 as SYGVKD. The CDR3 DNA sequence: TGTGCCATCGGCCTCCCGGGGACTAGCGGGGCTGGCAATGAGCAGTTCTTC. Protein sequence: CAIGLPGTSGAGNEQFF.

The V call is TRBV11-3, the J call TRBJ2-7; TRBD1 matches 10 bases. This CDR3 has 15 amino acids. Germline trimming cut 2 bases from V and 5 bases from J; bases unmatched to any gene: 6. CDR1 and CDR2 from the germline V gene are SGHNT and YENEEA. CDR3 sequence: CASSLSATGGDEQYF. CDR3 bases: TGTGCCAGCAGCTTATCGGCGACAGGGGGCGACGAGCAGTACTTC.

In this sample, this clonotype turned up a few times. This sequence joins TRBV12-3 or TRBV12-4 and TRBJ1-4; D might be TRBD1 (6 bases). The CDR3 is made up of 16 amino acids. Trimming cost V 0 bases and J 6 bases, with 14 bases left between them. In DNA, the CDR3 is TGTGCCAGCAGTTTAGCGGCGGGGGCTTGGGATGAAAAACTGTTTTTT. Translated, it gives CASSLAAGAWDEKLFF.

The chain joins TRBV30 to TRBJ1-2, with unresolved D. Germline V lookup: CDR1 GTSNPN, CDR2 SVGIG (reference sequence). The CDR3 contains 11 residues. Trimming removed 0 bases at V and 2 bases at J, with 1 base between. The CDR3, as DNA: TGTGCCTGGAGTGTAAACTATGGCTACACCTTC. It codes for CAWSVNYGYTF.

The rearrangement joins TRBV6-1 to TRBJ1-1; tentatively, D is TRBD1 (6 bases). Germline-derived CDR1 and CDR2 are MNHNS and SASEGT. V was pared by 2 bases and J by 5 bases, with 12 bases between. The CDR3 is 14 amino acids. CDR3 residues: CASSERGRGTEAFF. The CDR3 DNA follows: TGTGCCAGCAGTGAACGGGGGCGCGGGACTGAAGCTTTCTTT.

This clonotype was seen a handful of times. V is TRBV7-9 and J is TRBJ2-3; 7 bases are shared with TRBD1. V shed 7 bases and J 1 base; nucleotides not matched to a gene: 5. Germline values: CDR1 SEHNR, CDR2 FQNEAQ (reference sequence). The CDR3 consists of 14 residues. CDR3 nucleotides: TGTGCCAGCACCGACGGACAGGGCACAGATACGCAGTATTTT. This codes for CASTDGQGTDTQYF.

This chain joins TRBV18 and TRBJ2-2, with TRBD1 matching over 9 bases. Germline V gene data show CDR1 as KGHSH and CDR2 as LQKENI. The J segment lost 8 bases and the V segment lost 2 bases, leaving 9 bases of the junction unmatched. The CDR3 is made up of 16 amino acids. CDR3 DNA sequence: TGTGCCAGCTCACCATCAACAGGGGGCGCGGCGGGGGAGCTGTTTTTT. It yields the protein CASSPSTGGAAGELFF.

The chain has TRBV30 and TRBJ1-5; D is unclear. CDR3 length: 13 residues. Germline-derived CDR1 and CDR2 are GTSNPN and SVGIG (reference sequence). The germline V and J ends were trimmed by 2 bases and 0 bases, with 5 bases remaining between them. CDR3: CAWSPNSNQPQHF. The CDR3, as DNA: TGTGCCTGGAGTCCTAATAGCAATCAGCCCCAGCATTTT.

The chain recombines TRBV29-1 with TRBJ2-5; the D gene is possibly TRBD1 (6 bases). The CDR3 length is 12 residues. The germline V gene has CDR1 SQVTM and CDR2 ANQGSEA. V lost 5 bases and J 5 bases, leaving 12 bases between the germline ends. Here the CDR3 reads CSVQQGLETQYF. The CDR3 nucleotides are TGCAGCGTTCAACAGGGTTTGGAGACCCAGTACTTC.

CDR3 sequence reads: CASSFDRAYEQYF. The CDR3 coding sequence is TGTGCCAGCAGCTTCGACAGAGCCTACGAGCAGTACTTC. The chain carries TRBV11-2 and TRBJ2-7, with D possibly being TRBD1 (5 bases). Germline V lookup: CDR1 SGHAT, CDR2 FQNNGV. CDR3 length: 13 residues. V lost 3 bases, J lost 2 bases, and 8 bases lay in between.

The V gene is TRBV10-3, the J gene TRBJ1-2; 8 bases agree with TRBD1. The CDR3 is made up of 17 amino acids. The germline V gene encodes CDR1 ENHRY and CDR2 SYGVKD. With V trimmed by 2 bases and J by 4 bases, 12 bases remained unmatched. This chain's CDR3 is CAISEPKPWDRSYGYTF. CDR3 coding DNA: TGTGCCATCAGTGAGCCGAAACCGTGGGACAGGTCCTATGGCTACACCTTC.

The chain joins TRBV20-1 to TRBJ2-7, with 9 bases lining up with TRBD1. Germline CDR1 is DFQATT and CDR2 is SNEGSKA (reference sequence). The V gene end was trimmed by 5 bases and the J gene end by 3 bases; junction bases not matched to a gene: 8. The CDR3 covers 14 residues. CDR3 nucleotides: TGCAGTGCTTGGACGGGACAGGGAATCTACGAGCAGTACTTC. Translation gives CSAWTGQGIYEQYF.

This clonotype has just a few counts. V gene TRBV27 combines with J gene TRBJ1-2; D not resolved. The CDR3 length is 16 residues. Germline V CDR1 and CDR2: MNHEY, SMNVEV (reference sequence). Trimming pared 3 bases from V and 2 bases from J, leaving 16 bases between. Here the CDR3 DNA reads TGTGCCAGCAGTTTTATACAGCCCGACGCCAACTATGGCTACACCTTC. Translating gives CASSFIQPDANYGYTF.

The DNA for the CDR3 is TGCGCCAGCAGCCTCGGACGGACAGACCTCTACGAGCAGTACTTC. Its protein product is CASSLGRTDLYEQYF. This chain connects TRBV5-1 to TRBJ2-7, with D tentatively TRBD1 (6 bases). With 4 bases removed from V and 3 bases from J, the gap between germline ends came to 17 bases. The CDR3 consists of 15 residues. Germline CDR1 is SGHRS and CDR2 is YFSETQ.